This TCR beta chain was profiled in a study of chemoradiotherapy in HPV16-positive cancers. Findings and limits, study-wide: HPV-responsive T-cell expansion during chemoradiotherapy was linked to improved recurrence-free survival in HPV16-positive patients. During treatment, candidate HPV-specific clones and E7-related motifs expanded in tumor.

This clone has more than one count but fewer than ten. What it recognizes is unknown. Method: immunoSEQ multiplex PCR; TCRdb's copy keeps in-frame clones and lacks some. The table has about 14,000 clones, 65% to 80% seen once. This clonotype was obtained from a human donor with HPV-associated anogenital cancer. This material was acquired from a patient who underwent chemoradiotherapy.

As DNA, the CDR3 is TGTGCTAGTGGGCCCGCTCGCCACCCCTATGGCTACACCTTC. Its translation is CASGPARHPYGYTF. The chain recombines TRBV12-5 with TRBJ1-2; D unclear. The CDR3 totals 14 residues. V was trimmed by 6 bases and J by 4 bases, leaving 15 bases between them. The germline V gene encodes CDR1 LGHNT and CDR2 FRNRAP.